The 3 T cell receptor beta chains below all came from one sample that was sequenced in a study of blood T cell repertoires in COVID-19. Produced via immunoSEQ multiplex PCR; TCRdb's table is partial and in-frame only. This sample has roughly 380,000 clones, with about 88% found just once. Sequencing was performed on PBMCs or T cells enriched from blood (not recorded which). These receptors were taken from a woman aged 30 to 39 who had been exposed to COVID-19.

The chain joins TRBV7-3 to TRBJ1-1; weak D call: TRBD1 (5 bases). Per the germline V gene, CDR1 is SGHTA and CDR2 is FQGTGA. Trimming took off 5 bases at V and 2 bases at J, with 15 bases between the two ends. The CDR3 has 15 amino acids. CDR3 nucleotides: TGTGCCAGCAGCCGCGGCCCAGGGCGAAACACTGAAGCTTTCTTT. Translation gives CASSRGPGRNTEAFF. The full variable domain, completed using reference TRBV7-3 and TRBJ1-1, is GAGVSQTPSNKVTEKGKYVELRCDPISGHTALYWYRQSLGQGPEFLIYFQGTGAADDSGLPNDRFFAVRPEGSVSTLKIQRTERGDSAVYLCASSRGPGRNTEAFFGQGTRLTVV.

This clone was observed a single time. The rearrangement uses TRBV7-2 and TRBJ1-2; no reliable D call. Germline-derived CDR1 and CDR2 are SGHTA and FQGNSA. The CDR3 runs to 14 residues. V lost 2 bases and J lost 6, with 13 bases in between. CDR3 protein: CASSLSPHRDGYTF. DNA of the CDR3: TGTGCCAGCAGCTTAAGTCCCCACCGGGATGGCTACACCTTC.

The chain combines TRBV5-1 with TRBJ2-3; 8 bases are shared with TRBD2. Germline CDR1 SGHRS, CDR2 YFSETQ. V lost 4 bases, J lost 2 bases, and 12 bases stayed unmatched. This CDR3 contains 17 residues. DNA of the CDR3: TGCGCCAGCAGCCGGGGGGGCGGCCTGGACCCCACAGATACGCAGTATTTT. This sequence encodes CASSRGGGLDPTDTQYF.